The sequence of this T cell receptor beta chain was determined in a study of a mutant IDH1 vaccine in newly diagnosed glioma listed by TCRdb under 2021. At the level of the whole study: The approximately 29 treated patients were around 62% male and about 40% female, with a mean age of approximately 40 years. Prior to enrollment, standard therapy consisting of radiotherapy alone, temozolomide alone, or radiochemotherapy with temozolomide had been administered to patients, with the combination being received by most patients. Peripheral blood was drawn at six visits: V03 (baseline), V05, V07, V10, V12 and V13. Longitudinal TCRB deep sequencing was performed for some 25 treated patients wherever samples were available for exploratory analyses.

Of note for this clone: What this receptor recognizes is not known. No quality values exist for individual bases; no much larger clone is one base distant.

Receptors were amplified or captured by the immunoSEQ multiplex PCR assay. Rearranged TCR beta chain sequences were amplified using the hsTCRB Kit according to the manufacturer's protocol. An Illumina MiSeq was used to sequence the TCRB libraries. The authors' pipeline ran thus. The proprietary platform of the kit vendor was used for demultiplexing, trimming and gene mapping. In TCRdb, the immuneACCESS table is reduced to in-frame sequences with V and J assigned. These tables do not hold every clone; where another copy was compared, an unresolved V gene accounts for under half, and the others remain unexplained. Clone size and the V and J calls come from that table; the DNA yielded D and trimming. The table for this sample lists fewer than 65,000 clones; approximately 80% of them were counted only once. The biggest ten clones account for approximately 1.8% of the sample. General conclusions and limits of the study: According to the authors, sample limitations meant that analyses of patient blood samples could not be reproduced. Changes in the top peripheral T cell clonotypes picked up by TCRB sequencing did not appear to be linked to pseudoprogression. Selection of PBMC samples for TCRB deep sequencing was based on availability. Vaccine-induced immune responses across multiple MHC alleles were detected in approximately 94% of patients.

Taken with the paper, the label for time point translates to: baseline, week 1 (first vaccination visit). The treatment or condition tag for this specimen amounts to: pre-vaccination baseline after standard-of-care therapy. All donors had newly diagnosed IDH1-mutant astrocytomas of WHO grade 3 or 4 that showed loss of nuclear ATRX. The samples were drawn from NOA16, a multicentre, single-arm, open-label phase I trial in Germany that tested a mutant IDH1 peptide vaccine in humans for the first time. Visit V03 blood draws served as the baseline sample for immunogenicity testing. Genomic DNA for TCRB sequencing was isolated from EDTA blood with the DNeasy Blood and Tissue Kit. The CDR3 holds 14 amino acids from the cysteine to the phenylalanine. This entry keeps only the CDR3 DNA: 42 bases, framed from base 1. Via the germline V gene, CDR1 is MGHRA and CDR2 YSYEKL. V is reduced by 1 base and J by 2 bases, leaving a spacing of 9 bases between them.

The receptor's source is a woman between 35 and 50 years old with glioma. This sample comprised PBMCs, obtained from a glioma patient treated with radiotherapy, temozolomide or both. The chain is assembled from TRBV4-1 and TRBJ2-7, with no D gene named confidently. The nucleotide sequence is given as TGCGCCAGCAGCCAAGTGTTCAGAGCCTACGAGCAGTACTTC. This gives the protein CASSQVFRAYEQYF.